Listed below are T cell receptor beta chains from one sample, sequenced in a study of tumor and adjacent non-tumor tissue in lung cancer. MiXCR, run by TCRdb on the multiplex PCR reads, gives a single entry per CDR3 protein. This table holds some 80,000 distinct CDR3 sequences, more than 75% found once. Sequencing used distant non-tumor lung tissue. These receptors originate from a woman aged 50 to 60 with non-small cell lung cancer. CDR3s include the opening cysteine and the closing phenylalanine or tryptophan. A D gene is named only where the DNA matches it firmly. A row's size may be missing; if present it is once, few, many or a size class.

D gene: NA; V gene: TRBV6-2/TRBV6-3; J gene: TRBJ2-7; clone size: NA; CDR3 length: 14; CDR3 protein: CARSYSPESYERYF; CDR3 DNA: TGTGCCAGGAGTTACTCCCCTGAGTCCTATGAGCGGTACTTC
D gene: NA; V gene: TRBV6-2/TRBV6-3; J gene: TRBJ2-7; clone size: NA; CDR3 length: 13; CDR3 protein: CASNDMGRHGQYF; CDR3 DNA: TGTGCCAGCAATGACATGGGGCGCCACGGGCAGTACTTC
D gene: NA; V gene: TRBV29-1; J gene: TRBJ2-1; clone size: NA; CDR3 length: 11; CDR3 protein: CNVGHYNEQFF; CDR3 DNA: TGCAACGTTGGCCACTACAATGAGCAGTTCTTC
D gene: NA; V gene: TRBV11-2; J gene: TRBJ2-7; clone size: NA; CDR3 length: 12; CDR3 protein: CVSSLGTYEQYF; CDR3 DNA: TGTGTCAGCAGCTTAGGGACTTACGAGCAGTATTTC
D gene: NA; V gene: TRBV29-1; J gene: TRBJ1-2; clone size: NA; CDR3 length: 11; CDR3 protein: CSVVGGHGYTF; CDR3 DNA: TGCAGCGTTGTAGGGGGACATGGCTATACTTTC
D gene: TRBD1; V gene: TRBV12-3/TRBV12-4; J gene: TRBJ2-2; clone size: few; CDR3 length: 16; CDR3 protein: CASSLGTRTNTGELFF; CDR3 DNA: TGTGCCAGCAGTTTAGGGACAAGGACAAACACAGGGGAGCTGTTCTTT
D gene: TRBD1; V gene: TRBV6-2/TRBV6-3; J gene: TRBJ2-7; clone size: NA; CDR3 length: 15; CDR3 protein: CACSLQGAHRLEQYF; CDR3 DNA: TGTGCCTGCAGCTTACAGGGGGCACACCGCCTCGAGCAGTACTTC
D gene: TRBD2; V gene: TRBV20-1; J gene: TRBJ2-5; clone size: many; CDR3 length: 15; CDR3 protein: CSAIDSGRAPETQYF; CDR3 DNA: TGCAGTGCTATAGATAGCGGGAGGGCCCCAGAGACCCAGTACTTC
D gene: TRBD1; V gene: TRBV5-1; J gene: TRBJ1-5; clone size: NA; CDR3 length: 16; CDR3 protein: CTSSLGGTGADQPQHF; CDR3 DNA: TGCACCAGCAGCTTGGGGGGTACAGGGGCAGATCAGCCCCAGCATTTT
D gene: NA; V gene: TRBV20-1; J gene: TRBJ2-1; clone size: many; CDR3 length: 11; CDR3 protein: CSARADITQFF; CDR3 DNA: TGCAGTGCTAGAGCGGATATAACACAGTTCTTC
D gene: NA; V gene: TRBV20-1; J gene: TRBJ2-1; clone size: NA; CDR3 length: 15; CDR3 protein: CNAGTGTVSYNEQFF; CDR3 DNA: TGCAATGCTGGTACCGGGACCGTCTCCTACAATGAGCAGTTCTTC
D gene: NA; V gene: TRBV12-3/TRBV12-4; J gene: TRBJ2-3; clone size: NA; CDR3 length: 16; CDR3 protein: CASSSGGRGGTDTQNF; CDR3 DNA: TGTGCCAGCAGTTCCGGGGGTCGGGGAGGAACAGATACGCAGAATTTT
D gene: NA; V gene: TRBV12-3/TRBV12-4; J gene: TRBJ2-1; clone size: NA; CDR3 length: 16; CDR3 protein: CASIRDRACSYNEQFF; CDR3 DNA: TGTGCCAGTATACGAGATCGGGCATGCTCCTACAATGAGCAGTTCTTC
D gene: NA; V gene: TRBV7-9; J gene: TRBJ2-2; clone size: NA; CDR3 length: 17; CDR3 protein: CTSRDLNRAPATGEPFF; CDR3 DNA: TGTACCAGCCGCGACCTAAACAGGGCGCCTGCCACCGGGGAGCCGTTTTTT